The following is a T cell receptor beta chain sequence with its context. The ends lost 0 bases at V and 5 bases at J; junction bases unmatched: 13. The germline V gene encodes CDR1 LNHNV and CDR2 YYDKDF (reference sequence). The CDR3 is made up of 17 amino acids. The data originate from a study of identical twins. TCRdb re-called the 5' RACE reads with MiXCR, one entry per CDR3 protein. The sample consists of nearly 900,000 distinct CDR3 sequences, 10% to 15% of them appearing once. These same records also appear under a second study, on yellow fever vaccine responses in identical twins.

The genes are TRBV15 and TRBJ2-7; the match to TRBD2 covers 7 bases. This receptor was taken from a woman aged 18-29 years in good health. Sequencing was carried out using PBMCs. As DNA, the CDR3 is TGTGCCACCAGCAGAGATGCTGGCGGGAGCAGGTACGACGAGCAGTACTTC. Translation gives CATSRDAGGSRYDEQYF.